Sequencing of this T cell receptor beta chain was carried out in a study of lymphopenia after photon versus proton radiotherapy. Study-wide findings and caveats: Post-nadir diversity loss with photons came from oligoclonal expansion, particularly CD8+ Temra cells.

A note on this clone: What it recognizes is unknown.

Clones were sequenced by immunoSEQ multiplex PCR, and TCRdb holds only the in-frame ones, with some missing. The data hold approximately 45,000 clones, with over 75% observed a single time. In germline, CDR1 is SGHTA, CDR2 FQGNSA. The CDR3 is 14 residues long. Trimming stripped 2 bases from V and 3 bases from J, with 10 bases between. The rearrangement links TRBV7-2 to TRBJ1-1; D gene unclear. Source: peripheral blood, taken from a patient treated with photon-based radiotherapy. The TCR comes from a man aged 40-49 years with gastric cancer. The CDR3 protein is CASSLLMEDTEAFF. CDR3 nucleotides: TGTGCCAGCAGCTTATTGATGGAGGACACTGAAGCTTTCTTT.